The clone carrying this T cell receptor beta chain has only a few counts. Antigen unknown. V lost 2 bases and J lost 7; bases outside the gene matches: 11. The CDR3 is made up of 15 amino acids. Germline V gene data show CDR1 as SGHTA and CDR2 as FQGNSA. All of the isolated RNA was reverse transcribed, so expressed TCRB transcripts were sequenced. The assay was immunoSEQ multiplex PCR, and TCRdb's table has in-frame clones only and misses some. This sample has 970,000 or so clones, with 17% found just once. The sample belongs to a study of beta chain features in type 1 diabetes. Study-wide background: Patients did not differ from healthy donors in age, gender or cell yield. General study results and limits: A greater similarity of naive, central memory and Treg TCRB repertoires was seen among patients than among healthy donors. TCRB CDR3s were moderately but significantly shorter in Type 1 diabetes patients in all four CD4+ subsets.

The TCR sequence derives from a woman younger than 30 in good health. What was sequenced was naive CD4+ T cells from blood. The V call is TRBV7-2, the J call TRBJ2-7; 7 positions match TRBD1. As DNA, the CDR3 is TGTGCCAGCAGCTTAAGGGGCCGGTCAGGGGGAGAGCAGTACTTC. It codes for CASSLRGRSGGEQYF.